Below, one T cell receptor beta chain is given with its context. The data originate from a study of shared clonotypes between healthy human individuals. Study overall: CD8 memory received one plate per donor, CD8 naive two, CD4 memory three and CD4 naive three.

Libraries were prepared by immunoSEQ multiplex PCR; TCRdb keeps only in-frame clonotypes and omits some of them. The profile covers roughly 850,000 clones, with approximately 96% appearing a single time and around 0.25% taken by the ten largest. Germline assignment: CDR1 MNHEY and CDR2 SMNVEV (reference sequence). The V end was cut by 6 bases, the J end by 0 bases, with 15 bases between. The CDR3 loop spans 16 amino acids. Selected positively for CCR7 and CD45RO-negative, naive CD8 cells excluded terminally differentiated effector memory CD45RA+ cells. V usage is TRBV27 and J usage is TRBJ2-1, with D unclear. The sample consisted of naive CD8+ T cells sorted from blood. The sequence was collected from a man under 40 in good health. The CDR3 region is CASSKSSPSSYNEQFF. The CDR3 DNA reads TGTGCCAGCAGCAAATCCAGCCCTAGCTCCTACAATGAGCAGTTCTTC.